This T cell receptor (beta chain) was recorded in a study of blood T cell repertoires in COVID-19. CDR1 is DFQATT and CDR2 is SNEGSKA in the germline V gene (reference sequence). The length of the CDR3 is 15 residues. The V gene lost 3 bases and the J gene lost 10 bases, with 21 bases spanning the gap. Source study methods: Researchers report that nucleated cell counts were estimated from reference gene primer amplification. Sequenced by immunoSEQ multiplex PCR; TCRdb stores in-frame clones only, minus some. The V and J calls and clone size were taken over from that table, and D and trimming were inferred from the DNA. This table holds 150,000 to 200,000 clones, more than 75% found once.

Sequencing was done on a sample of peripheral blood. The gene calls are TRBV20-1 and TRBJ1-4, with D maybe TRBD1 (6 bases). The receptor comes from a person aged 65-85 years with COVID-19, enrolled during active disease. The CDR3 region has the DNA TGCAGTGCTAGTTTGGCGGGGGGCGGACGAGGAAAACTGTTTTTT. It is translated as CSASLAGGGRGKLFF.